The clone carrying this TCR beta chain showed up just once. Its antigen is undetermined. Losses at the gene ends were 2 bases for V and 0 bases for J; bases not matched to a gene: 9. CDR1 and CDR2 from the germline V gene are SGHTA and FQGNSA. The CDR3 spans 17 residues. The data originate from a study of T cell responses to AZD1222 COVID-19 vaccine. Some clones are missing from TCRdb's copy, which holds only in-frame ones; the method was immunoSEQ multiplex PCR. The sample records some 150,000 clones, 91% being singletons. General study results and limits: Unmutated variant regions are reportedly targeted by nearly half of spike-specific TCRs. Only after the peak T cell response were repertoires sampled. Dominant CD4 TCR responses targeted spike regions 160-218 and 743-854. Seropositivity was recorded at baseline in only 6 or 7 AZD1222 recipients.

The sequencing here drew on peripheral blood, taken on day 0 of AZD1222 vaccination. The chain recombines TRBV7-2 with TRBJ2-7; TRBD1 agrees at 8 bases. The clonotype originates from an adult in good health. As DNA, the CDR3 is TGTGCCAGCAGCTTACGAGCGGACAGGGCTACCTCCTACGAGCAGTACTTC. Translated, it gives CASSLRADRATSYEQYF.